The TCR beta chain under discussion was sequenced for a study of T cell responses to AZD1222 COVID-19 vaccine. Deletions cut 8 bases from V and 12 bases from J, with 13 bases between. The CDR3 has 10 residues. Germline V gene sequence: CDR1 SNHLY, CDR2 FYNNEI. Generated by immunoSEQ multiplex PCR, the TCRdb table keeps only in-frame clones and is missing some. The sample lists 55,000 to 65,000 clones, about 85% occurring once. This TCR was recovered from an adult in good health. Source: peripheral blood, taken on day 0 of AZD1222 vaccination. The chain links TRBV2 to TRBJ1-2; D might be TRBD1 (6 bases). CDR3 region: CASRSGVNTF. As DNA, the CDR3 is TGTGCCAGCCGATCAGGGGTCAACACCTTC.